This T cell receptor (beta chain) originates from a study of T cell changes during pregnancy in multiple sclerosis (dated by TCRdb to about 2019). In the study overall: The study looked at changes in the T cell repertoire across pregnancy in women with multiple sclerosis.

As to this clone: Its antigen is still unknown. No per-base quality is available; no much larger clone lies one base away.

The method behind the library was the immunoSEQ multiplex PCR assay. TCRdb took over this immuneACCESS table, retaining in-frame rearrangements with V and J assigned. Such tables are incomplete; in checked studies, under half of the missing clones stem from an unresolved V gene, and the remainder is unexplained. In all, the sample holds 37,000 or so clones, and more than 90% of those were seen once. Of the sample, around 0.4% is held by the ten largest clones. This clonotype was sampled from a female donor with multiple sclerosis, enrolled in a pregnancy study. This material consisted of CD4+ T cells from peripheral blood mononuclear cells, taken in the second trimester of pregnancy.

CDR3 region: CASSFGQGSYNEQFF. The DNA sequence follows: TGTGCCAGCAGCTTTGGGCAGGGGTCCTACAATGAGCAGTTCTTC. The chain is made from TRBV11-2 and TRBJ2-1; tentative D gene TRBD1, with 6 bases matching. Trimming takes 3 bases from V and 1 base from J, and the germline ends sit 10 bases apart. The CDR3 runs 15 amino acids, cysteine and phenylalanine included. The read is trimmed to its CDR3 DNA, 45 bases read in frame from base 1. Per the germline V gene, SGHAT is the CDR1 and FQNNGV is the CDR2.